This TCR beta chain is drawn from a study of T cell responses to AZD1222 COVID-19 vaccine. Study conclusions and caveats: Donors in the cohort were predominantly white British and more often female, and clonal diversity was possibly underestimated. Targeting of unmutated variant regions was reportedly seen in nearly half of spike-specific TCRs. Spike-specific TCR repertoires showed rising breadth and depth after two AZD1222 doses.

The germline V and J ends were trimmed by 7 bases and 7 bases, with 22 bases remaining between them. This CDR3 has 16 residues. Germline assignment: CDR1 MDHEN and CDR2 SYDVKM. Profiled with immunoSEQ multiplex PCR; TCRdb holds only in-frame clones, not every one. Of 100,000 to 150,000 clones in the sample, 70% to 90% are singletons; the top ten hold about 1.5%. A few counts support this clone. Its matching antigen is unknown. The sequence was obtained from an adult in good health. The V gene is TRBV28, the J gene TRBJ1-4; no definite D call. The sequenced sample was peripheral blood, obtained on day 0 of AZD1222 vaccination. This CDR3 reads CASKGADMRESEKLFF. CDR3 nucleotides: TGTGCCAGCAAAGGAGCCGACATGAGGGAATCTGAAAAACTGTTTTTT.